The sequence of this T cell receptor (beta chain) was determined in a study of blood T cell repertoires in COVID-19. Profiled with immunoSEQ multiplex PCR; TCRdb holds only in-frame clones, not every one. The sample contains 30,000 to 40,000 clones, about 88% of which appear only once. V shed 4 bases and J shed 9 bases, with 11 bases lying between them. CDR1 and CDR2 (germline): SGDLS, YYNGEE. There are 12 residues in the CDR3. The source is a human donor in a cohort sampled during active COVID-19. This rearrangement joins TRBV9 to TRBJ2-1; D is unclear. Specimen: peripheral blood. CDR3 residues: CASSLLLGEQFF. The CDR3 DNA reads TGTGCCAGCAGCTTACTACTCGGTGAGCAGTTCTTC.